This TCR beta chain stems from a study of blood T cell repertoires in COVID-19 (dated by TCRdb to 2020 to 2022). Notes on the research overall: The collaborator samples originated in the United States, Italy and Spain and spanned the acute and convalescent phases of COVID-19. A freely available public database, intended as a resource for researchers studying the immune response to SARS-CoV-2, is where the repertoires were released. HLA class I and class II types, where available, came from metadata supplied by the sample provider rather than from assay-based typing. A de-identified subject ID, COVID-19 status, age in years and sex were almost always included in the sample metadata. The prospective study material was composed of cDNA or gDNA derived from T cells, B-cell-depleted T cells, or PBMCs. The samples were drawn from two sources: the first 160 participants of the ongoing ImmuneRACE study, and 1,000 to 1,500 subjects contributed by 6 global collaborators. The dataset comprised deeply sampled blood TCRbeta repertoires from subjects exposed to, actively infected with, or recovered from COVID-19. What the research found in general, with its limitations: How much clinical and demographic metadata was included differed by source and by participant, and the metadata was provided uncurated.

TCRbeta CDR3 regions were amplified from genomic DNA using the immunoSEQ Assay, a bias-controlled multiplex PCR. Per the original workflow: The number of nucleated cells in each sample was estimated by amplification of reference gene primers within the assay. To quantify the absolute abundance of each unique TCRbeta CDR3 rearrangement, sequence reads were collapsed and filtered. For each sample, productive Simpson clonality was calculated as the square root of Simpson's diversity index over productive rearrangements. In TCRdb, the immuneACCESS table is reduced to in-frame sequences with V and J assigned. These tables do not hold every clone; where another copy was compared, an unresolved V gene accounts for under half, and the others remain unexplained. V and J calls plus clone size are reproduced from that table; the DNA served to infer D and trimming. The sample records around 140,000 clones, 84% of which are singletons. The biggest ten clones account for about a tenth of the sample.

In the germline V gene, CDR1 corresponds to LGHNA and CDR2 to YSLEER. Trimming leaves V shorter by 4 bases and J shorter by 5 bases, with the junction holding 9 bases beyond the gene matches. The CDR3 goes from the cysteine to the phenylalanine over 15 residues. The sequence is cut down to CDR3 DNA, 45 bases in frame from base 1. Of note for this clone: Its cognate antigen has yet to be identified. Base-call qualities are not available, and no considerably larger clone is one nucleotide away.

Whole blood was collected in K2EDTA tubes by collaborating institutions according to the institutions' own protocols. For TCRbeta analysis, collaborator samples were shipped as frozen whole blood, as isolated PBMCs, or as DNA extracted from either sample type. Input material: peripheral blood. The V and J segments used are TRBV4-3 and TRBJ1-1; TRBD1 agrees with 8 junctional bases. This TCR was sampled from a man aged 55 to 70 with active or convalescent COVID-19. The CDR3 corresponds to CASSRATGGFTEAFF. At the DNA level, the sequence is TGCGCCAGCAGCCGAGCAACAGGGGGGTTTACTGAAGCTTTCTTT.